The 26 T cell receptor beta chains below were found in one sample sequenced in a study of T cell responses to AZD1222 COVID-19 vaccine (dated by TCRdb to about 2021). The library was produced with the immunoSEQ multiplex PCR assay. TCRdb holds this immuneACCESS table with in-frame rearrangements only. Some clones are missing; in checked studies, unresolved V genes explain under half, and the rest has no known cause. This sample gives over 150,000 clones in total; around 88% of them show up just once. Clones ranked in the top ten supply approximately 0.49% of the sample. The sample's time point label, decoded: baseline before first vaccination. The sequenced sample was peripheral blood, obtained on day 0 of AZD1222 vaccination. Receptors were obtained from an adult in good health.

The chain has TRBV7-3 and TRBJ2-1; 8 bases map to TRBD2. The V gene end was trimmed by 5 bases and the J gene end by 9 bases; junction bases not matched to a gene: 12. This CDR3 has 15 amino acids. From germline, CDR1 is SGHTA and CDR2 FQGTGA. CDR3 loop: CASSPYPGGAAEQFF. The DNA for the CDR3 is TGTGCCAGCAGCCCCTACCCCGGGGGGGCCGCTGAGCAGTTCTTC.

This chain links TRBV27 with TRBJ2-5, with 10 bases that match TRBD2. Germline V gene sequence: CDR1 MNHEY, CDR2 SMNVEV (reference sequence). The CDR3 is 15 amino acids. V lost 2 bases, J lost 4 bases, and 4 bases stayed unmatched. CDR3 sequence reads: CASSLLAGVSETQYF. For the CDR3, the DNA is TGTGCCAGCAGTTTACTAGCGGGGGTATCAGAGACCCAGTACTTC.

On this clone: The sample has other DNA sequences that encode this CDR3 too. This sequence joins TRBV9 and TRBJ1-5, with D possibly matching TRBD1 (5 bases). Germline values: CDR1 SGDLS, CDR2 YYNGEE. This CDR3 spans 14 amino acids. V gave up 0 bases and J gave up 4 bases, with 8 bases separating them. The CDR3, as DNA: TGTGCCAGCAGCGTAGGGGGCAGAAATCAGCCCCAGCATTTT. Translation gives CASSVGGRNQPQHF.

The chain uses TRBV7-6 and TRBJ1-6; D is undetermined. The CDR3 is made up of 14 amino acids. From germline, CDR1 is SGHVS and CDR2 FNYEAQ. Trimming removed 5 bases from V and 0 bases from J, with 5 bases in between. The chain's CDR3 is CASSPNSYNSPLHF. The CDR3 region has the DNA TGTGCCAGCAGCCCCAACTCCTATAATTCACCCCTCCACTTT.

The V call is TRBV4-1, the J call TRBJ2-7; TRBD1 might be the D (6 bases). Germline CDR1 and CDR2: MGHRA and YSYEKL. CDR3 length: 15 amino acids. Between the trimmed V and J ends, which lost 4 bases and 3 bases, there was a span of 16 bases. The CDR3 loop reads CASSLHSGTLYEQYF. Here the CDR3 DNA reads TGCGCCAGCAGCCTCCATTCCGGGACACTCTACGAGCAGTACTTC.

V is TRBV6-5 and J is TRBJ2-7, with 8 bases matching TRBD1. The CDR3 is made up of 13 amino acids. Unmatched junction bases numbered 3, after V lost 6 bases and J lost 2 bases. Germline V gene lookup returns CDR1 MNHEY and CDR2 SVGAGI. The CDR3 region is CASRGQAAYEQYF. The CDR3 nucleotides are TGTGCCAGCAGGGGACAGGCCGCCTACGAGCAGTACTTC.

The CDR3 bases are TGTGCCAGCAGCCAAGATCGCCAGCCCCAGCATTTT. This sequence encodes CASSQDRQPQHF. The chain combines TRBV3-1 (or the pseudogene TRBV3-2) with TRBJ1-5; D gene ambiguous. Trimming removed 0 bases from V and 7 bases from J, with 4 bases in between. CDR1 is LGHDT, CDR2 YNNKEL, per germline (reference sequence). CDR3 size: 12 residues.

The chain couples TRBV28 to TRBJ2-4, with a tentative D call TRBD2 (6 bases). The CDR3 extends over 16 amino acids. Germline V gene sequence: CDR1 MDHEN, CDR2 SYDVKM. V was trimmed by 7 bases and J by 3 bases, leaving 19 bases between them. The CDR3 loop reads CASTGLELRIKNIQYF. CDR3 coding DNA: TGTGCCAGCACGGGACTTGAACTGCGCATCAAAAACATTCAGTACTTC.

The rearrangement links TRBV2 to TRBJ1-5; 9 bases map to TRBD1. CDR1 and CDR2 from the germline V gene are SNHLY and FYNNEI. V shed 6 bases and J 0 bases; nucleotides not matched to a gene: 3. This CDR3 is 15 amino acids long. DNA of the CDR3: TGTGCCAGCAGCCGGGACAGGGATAGCAATCAGCCCCAGCATTTT. It translates to CASSRDRDSNQPQHF.

This chain uses TRBV30 with TRBJ1-6, with 9 bases identical to TRBD1. The CDR3 loop spans 16 amino acids. V trimming: 0 bases; J trimming: 11 bases; junction bases outside the gene matches: 11. From germline, CDR1 is GTSNPN and CDR2 SVGIG (reference sequence). CDR3 amino acids: CAWSVWGQGFGTPLHF. The CDR3 region has the DNA TGTGCCTGGAGTGTTTGGGGACAGGGTTTTGGGACACCCCTCCACTTT.

This chain joins TRBV5-4 and TRBJ1-2, with D possibly matching TRBD1 (6 bases). The length of the CDR3 is 13 residues. V gave up 4 bases and J gave up 8 bases, with 15 bases separating them. Germline V gene sequence: CDR1 SGHNT, CDR2 YYREEE (reference sequence). This chain's CDR3 is CASSLGGAGGYTF. CDR3 nucleotides: TGTGCCAGCAGCCTGGGGGGCGCTGGCGGCTACACCTTC. The whole variable domain, filled in from reference TRBV5-4 and TRBJ1-2, reads ETGVTQSPTHLIKTRGQQVTLRCSSQSGHNTVSWYQQALGQGPQFIFQYYREEENGRGNFPPRFSGLQFPNYSSELNVNALELDDSALYLCASSLGGAGGYTFGSGTRLTVV.

The CDR3 region has the DNA TGTGCCAGCAGCCTGGCAGGCGATCAGCCCCAGCATTTT. This encodes CASSLAGDQPQHF. V gene TRBV11-2 combines with J gene TRBJ1-5; no clear D. V was shortened by 5 bases and J by 5 bases, with 10 bases between the two germline ends. The CDR3 spans 13 residues. Germline V gives CDR1 SGHAT, CDR2 FQNNGV.

This chain connects TRBV25-1 to TRBJ2-7; TRBD1 matches 7 bases. This CDR3 is 17 amino acids long. The V segment lost 0 bases and the J segment 3 bases; nucleotides outside the gene matches: 11. Germline V CDR1 and CDR2: MGHDK, SYGVNS. This CDR3 reads CASSEYNPGAGGYEQYF. Here the CDR3 DNA reads TGTGCCAGCAGTGAATATAACCCCGGGGCAGGGGGCTACGAGCAGTACTTC.

The rearrangement links TRBV28 to TRBJ1-3; 7 bases are a match to TRBD1. The trim removed 4 bases at V and 2 bases at J, leaving 2 bases unmatched. The CDR3 contains 14 residues. The germline V gene encodes CDR1 MDHEN and CDR2 SYDVKM. CDR3: CASSSGTAGNTIYF. The CDR3 DNA reads as TGTGCCAGCAGTTCCGGGACAGCTGGAAACACCATATATTTT.

CDR3 sequence reads: CAWMGDFNSPLHF. The CDR3 coding sequence is TGTGCCTGGATGGGGGACTTTAATTCACCCCTCCACTTT. V usage is TRBV30 and J usage is TRBJ1-6; weak D call: TRBD1 (5 bases). Trimming removed 4 bases at V and 6 bases at J, with 10 bases between. CDR1 and CDR2 (germline): GTSNPN, SVGIG (reference sequence). This CDR3 has 13 amino acids.

The rearrangement links TRBV11-1 to TRBJ2-3, with D perhaps TRBD1 or TRBD2 (5 bases each). The germline CDR1 and CDR2 sequences are SGHAT and FQDESV (reference sequence). The CDR3 length is 15 residues. With 6 bases removed from V and 3 bases from J, the gap between germline ends came to 16 bases. This CDR3 is CASSPGTRETDTQYF. The DNA for the CDR3 is TGTGCCAGCAGTCCCGGGACCCGAGAGACAGATACGCAGTATTTT.

The genes are TRBV10-1 and TRBJ2-3, with D perhaps matching TRBD2 (5 bases). CDR1 and CDR2 (germline): WNHNN, SYGVQD (reference sequence). Trimming removed 6 bases at V and 8 bases at J, with 18 bases between. The CDR3 consists of 14 residues. CDR3 region: CASSLDSSAGTQYF. The DNA for the CDR3 is TGCGCCAGCAGCCTGGACTCGTCGGCGGGTACGCAGTATTTT.

This chain uses TRBV24-1 with TRBJ2-2, with TRBD2 as a possible D gene (6 bases). Trimming pared 0 bases from V and 1 base from J, leaving 17 bases between. Germline V gene sequence: CDR1 KGHDR, CDR2 SFDVKD. The CDR3 is made up of 19 amino acids. The CDR3 nucleotides read TGTGCCACCAGTGATTTGTCTGTCGGAGGGACGGTGAACACCGGGGAGCTGTTTTTT. It encodes CATSDLSVGGTVNTGELFF.

The chain employs TRBV28 and TRBJ2-7; tentatively, D is TRBD2 (6 bases). The CDR3 length is 14 residues. The germline V gene has CDR1 MDHEN and CDR2 SYDVKM. V lost 11 bases to trimming and J lost 3 bases, with 20 bases between them. The CDR3 nucleotides read TGTGCCTCAGGGCCCCGGGGACTGCACTACGAGCAGTACTTC. Amino acid sequence: CASGPRGLHYEQYF. Together with reference TRBV28 and TRBJ2-7, the CDR3 gives the full variable domain: DVKVTQSSRYLVKRTGEKVFLECVQDMDHENMFWYRQDPGLGLRLIYFSYDVKMKEKGDIPEGYSVSREKKERFSLILESASTNQTSMYLCASGPRGLHYEQYFGPGTRLTVT.

The chain combines TRBV18 with TRBJ1-3; 11 bases line up with TRBD1. CDR1 is KGHSH, CDR2 LQKENI, per germline. This CDR3 spans 17 amino acids. The J segment lost 2 bases and the V segment lost 3 bases, leaving 6 bases of the junction unmatched. CDR3 in DNA: TGTGCCAGCTCACCGACGTCGGGACAGGGGGCTGGAAACACCATATATTTT. Protein sequence: CASSPTSGQGAGNTIYF.

The chain couples TRBV7-9 to TRBJ2-1, with TRBD2 identical over 9 bases. The CDR3 consists of 15 residues. V lost 1 base, J lost 6 bases, and 4 bases stayed unmatched. The germline V gene has CDR1 SEHNR and CDR2 FQNEAQ (reference sequence). The CDR3 sequence: CASSLDSGRGNEQFF. CDR3 nucleotides: TGTGCCAGCAGCTTAGATAGCGGGAGAGGCAATGAGCAGTTCTTC.

On this clone: Relative to the germline gene, one junction end is altered; a read error may explain this. The genes are TRBV7-7 and TRBJ2-5, with D tentatively TRBD1 (6 bases). The germline gives CDR1 SSHAT, CDR2 FNYEAQ (reference sequence). This CDR3 region has 16 residues. The CDR3 DNA sequence: TGTGCTAGCAGCTTGGGTCGGACAGTCGCCCAAGAGACCCAGTACTTC. This gives the protein CASSLGRTVAQETQYF. Supplemented by reference TRBV7-7 and TRBJ2-5, the full variable domain reads GAGVSQSPRYKVTKRGQDVTLRCDPISSHATLYWYQQALGQGPEFLTYFNYEAQPDKSGLPSDRFSAERPEGSISTLTIQRTEQRDSAMYRCASSLGRTVAQETQYFGPGTRLLVL.

V and J are TRBV6-2 or TRBV6-3 and TRBJ1-1, with a possible D match to TRBD1 (6 bases). This CDR3 comprises 17 residues. The V and J ends lost 2 bases and 0 bases respectively, with 16 bases between them. Germline CDR1 and CDR2: MNHEY and SVGEGT. The CDR3 DNA follows: TGTGCCAGCAGTTACCCGGGGGGTGACAGGCTGAACACTGAAGCTTTCTTT. Protein: CASSYPGGDRLNTEAFF.

The V and J genes are TRBV9 and TRBJ2-2; 7 nucleotides match TRBD1. Germline values: CDR1 SGDLS, CDR2 YYNGEE. V lost 3 bases and J lost 6; bases outside the gene matches: 8. The CDR3 runs 15 residues. The CDR3 bases are TGTGCCAGCAGCGCATACACAGGGGTGGCCGGGGAGCTGTTTTTT. Protein sequence: CASSAYTGVAGELFF.

The chain has TRBV9 and TRBJ2-5, with D maybe TRBD2 (7 bases). In germline, CDR1 is SGDLS, CDR2 YYNGEE. The V gene lost 4 bases and the J gene lost 9 bases, with 13 bases spanning the gap. The CDR3 contains 12 residues. The CDR3 nucleotides read TGTGCCAGCAGCCTCGACGGGGGGCCCCAGTACTTC. Its translation: CASSLDGGPQYF.

This chain uses TRBV7-2 with TRBJ1-6; TRBD1 matches at 9 bases. The junction had 7 bases not matched to a gene; V was cut back by 0 bases and J by 10 bases. The germline gives CDR1 SGHTA, CDR2 FQGNSA. The CDR3 totals 16 residues. For the CDR3, the DNA is TGTGCCAGCAGCTTAGCGGGACAGGGCTCGGGCTCACCCCTCCACTTT. This sequence encodes CASSLAGQGSGSPLHF.